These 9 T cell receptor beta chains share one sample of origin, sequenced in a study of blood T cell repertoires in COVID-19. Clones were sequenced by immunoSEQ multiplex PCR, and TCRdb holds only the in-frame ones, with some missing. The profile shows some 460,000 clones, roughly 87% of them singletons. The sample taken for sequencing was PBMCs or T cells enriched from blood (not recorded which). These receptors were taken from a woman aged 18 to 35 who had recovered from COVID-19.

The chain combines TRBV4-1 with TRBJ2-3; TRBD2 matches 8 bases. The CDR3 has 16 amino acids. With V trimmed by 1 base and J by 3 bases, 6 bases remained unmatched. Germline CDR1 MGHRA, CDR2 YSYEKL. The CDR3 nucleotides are TGCGCCAGCAGCCAAGGGGGCGGGGGGTGGACAGATACGCAGTATTTT. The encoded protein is CASSQGGGGWTDTQYF.

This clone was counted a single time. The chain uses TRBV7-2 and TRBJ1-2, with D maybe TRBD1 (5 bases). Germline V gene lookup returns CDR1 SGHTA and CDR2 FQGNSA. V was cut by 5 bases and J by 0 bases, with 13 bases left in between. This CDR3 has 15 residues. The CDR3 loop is CASSAGRVANYGYTF. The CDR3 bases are TGTGCCAGCAGCGCGGGACGGGTAGCTAACTATGGCTACACCTTC.

This CDR3 reads CASSLAAGFADTQYF. CDR3 bases: TGCGCCAGCAGCTTGGCAGCGGGGTTCGCAGATACGCAGTATTTT. The chain is built from TRBV5-1 and TRBJ2-3, with TRBD2 matching 7 bases. V trimming: 0 bases; J trimming: 4 bases; junction bases outside the gene matches: 5. The CDR3 loop spans 15 amino acids. Looked up from germline, CDR1 is SGHRS and CDR2 is YFSETQ.

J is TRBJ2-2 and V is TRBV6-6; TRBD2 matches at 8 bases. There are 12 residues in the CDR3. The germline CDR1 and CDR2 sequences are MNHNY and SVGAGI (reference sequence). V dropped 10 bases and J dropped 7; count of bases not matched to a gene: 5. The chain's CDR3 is CATSGGVGELFF. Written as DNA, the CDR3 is TGTGCCACCTCGGGAGGGGTCGGGGAGCTGTTTTTT.

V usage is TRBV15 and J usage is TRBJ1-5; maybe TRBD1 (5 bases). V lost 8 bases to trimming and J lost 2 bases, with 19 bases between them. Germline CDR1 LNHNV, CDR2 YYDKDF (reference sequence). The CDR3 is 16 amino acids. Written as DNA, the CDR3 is TGTGCCACCGCTGACAGAGAGTCGGGAGGCAATCAGCCCCAGCATTTT. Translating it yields CATADRESGGNQPQHF.

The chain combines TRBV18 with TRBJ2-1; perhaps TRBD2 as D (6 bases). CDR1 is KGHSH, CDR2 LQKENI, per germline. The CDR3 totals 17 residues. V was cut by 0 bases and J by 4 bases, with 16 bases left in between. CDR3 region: CASSPPEGSAIYNEQFF. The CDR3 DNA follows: TGTGCCAGCTCACCACCGGAGGGGTCCGCAATATACAATGAGCAGTTCTTC.

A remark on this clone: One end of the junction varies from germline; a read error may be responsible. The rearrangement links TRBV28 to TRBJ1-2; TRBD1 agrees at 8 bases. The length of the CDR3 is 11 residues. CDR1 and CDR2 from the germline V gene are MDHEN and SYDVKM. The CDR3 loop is CASSTDRGYTF. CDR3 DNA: TGTGCCAGCAGTACTGACAGGGGCTATACCTTC.

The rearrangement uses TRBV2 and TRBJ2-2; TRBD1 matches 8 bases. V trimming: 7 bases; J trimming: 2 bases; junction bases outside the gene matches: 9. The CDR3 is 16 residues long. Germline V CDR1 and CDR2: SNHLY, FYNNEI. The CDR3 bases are TGTGCCAGCATCCTTGATGCAGGGGGCAACACCGGGGAGCTGTTTTTT. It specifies CASILDAGGNTGELFF.

CDR3 sequence (DNA): TGCGCCAGCAGCCACAGGGTCCATGAGCAGTTCTTC. This gives the protein CASSHRVHEQFF. The V and J genes are TRBV5-1 and TRBJ2-1, with D tentatively TRBD1 (6 bases). V gave up 4 bases and J gave up 8 bases, with 10 bases separating them. The CDR3 loop spans 12 amino acids. Germline loops: CDR1 SGHRS, CDR2 YFSETQ.